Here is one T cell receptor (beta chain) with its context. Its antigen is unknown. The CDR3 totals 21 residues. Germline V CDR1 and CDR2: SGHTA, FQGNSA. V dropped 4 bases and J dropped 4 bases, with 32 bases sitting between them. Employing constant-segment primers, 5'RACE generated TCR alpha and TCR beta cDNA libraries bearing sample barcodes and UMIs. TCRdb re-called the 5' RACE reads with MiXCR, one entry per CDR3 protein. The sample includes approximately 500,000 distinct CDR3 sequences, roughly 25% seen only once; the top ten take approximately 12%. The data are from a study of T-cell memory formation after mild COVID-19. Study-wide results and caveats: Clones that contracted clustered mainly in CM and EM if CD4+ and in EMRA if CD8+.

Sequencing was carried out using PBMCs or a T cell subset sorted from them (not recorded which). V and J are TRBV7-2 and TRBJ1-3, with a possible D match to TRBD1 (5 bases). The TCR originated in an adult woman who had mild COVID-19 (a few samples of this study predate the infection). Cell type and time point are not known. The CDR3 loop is CASSSRVSWGTGLTLGNTIYF. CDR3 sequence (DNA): TGTGCCAGCAGCTCCCGAGTGTCGTGGGGGACGGGACTTACTCTGGGAAACACCATATATTTT.